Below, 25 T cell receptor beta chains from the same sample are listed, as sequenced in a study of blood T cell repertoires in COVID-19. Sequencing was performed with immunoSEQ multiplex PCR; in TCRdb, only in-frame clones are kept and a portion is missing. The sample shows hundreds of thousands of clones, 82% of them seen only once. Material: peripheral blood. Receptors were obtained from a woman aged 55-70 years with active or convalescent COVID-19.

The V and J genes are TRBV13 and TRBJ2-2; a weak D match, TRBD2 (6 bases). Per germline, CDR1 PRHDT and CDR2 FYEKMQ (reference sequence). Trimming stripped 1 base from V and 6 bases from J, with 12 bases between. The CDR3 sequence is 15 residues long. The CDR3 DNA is TGTGCCAGCAGCTTAGTTGGCGGAGGGGCCGGGGAGCTGTTTTTT. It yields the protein CASSLVGGGAGELFF. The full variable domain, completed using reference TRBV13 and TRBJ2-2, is AAGVIQSPRHLIKEKRETATLKCYPIPRHDTVYWYQQGPGQDPQFLISFYEKMQSDKGSIPDRFSAQQFSDYHSELNMSSLELGDSALYFCASSLVGGGAGELFFGEGSRLTVL.

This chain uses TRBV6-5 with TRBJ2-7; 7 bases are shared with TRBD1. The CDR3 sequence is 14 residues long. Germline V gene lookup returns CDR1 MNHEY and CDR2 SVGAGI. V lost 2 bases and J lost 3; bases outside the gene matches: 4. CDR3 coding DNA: TGTGCCAGCAGTTACGGGTCAGGGGGCTACGAGCAGTACTTC. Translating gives CASSYGSGGYEQYF.

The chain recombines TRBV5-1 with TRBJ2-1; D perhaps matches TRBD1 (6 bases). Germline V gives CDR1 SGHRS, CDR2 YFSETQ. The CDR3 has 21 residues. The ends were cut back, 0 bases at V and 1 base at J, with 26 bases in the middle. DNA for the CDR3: TGCGCCAGCAGCTTGGCGGGTCTCGGGACATGGGGGAGTAGGTCCTACAATGAGCAGTTCTTC. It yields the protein CASSLAGLGTWGSRSYNEQFF.

The CDR3 bases are TGTGCCAGCAGCTTAAGTGTAGCTGGAAACACCATATATTTT. Translated: CASSLSVAGNTIYF. V usage is TRBV7-6 and J usage is TRBJ1-3, with D unclear. Germline CDR1 SGHVS, CDR2 FNYEAQ. The CDR3 extends over 14 amino acids. V lost 2 bases, J lost 2 bases, and 7 bases lay in between.

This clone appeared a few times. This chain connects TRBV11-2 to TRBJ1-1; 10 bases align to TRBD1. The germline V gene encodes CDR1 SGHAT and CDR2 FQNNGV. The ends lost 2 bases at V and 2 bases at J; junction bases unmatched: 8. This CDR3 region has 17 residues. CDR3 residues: CASSLSDRGRLNTEAFF. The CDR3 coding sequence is TGTGCCAGCAGCTTATCCGACAGGGGGCGACTTAACACTGAAGCTTTCTTT.

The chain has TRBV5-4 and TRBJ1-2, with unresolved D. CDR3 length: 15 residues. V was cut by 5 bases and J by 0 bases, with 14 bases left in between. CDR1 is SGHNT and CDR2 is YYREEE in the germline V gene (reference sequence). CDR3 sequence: CASSPDPGANYGYTF. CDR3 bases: TGTGCCAGCAGTCCCGACCCCGGAGCTAACTATGGCTACACCTTC. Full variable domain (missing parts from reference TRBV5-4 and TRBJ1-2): ETGVTQSPTHLIKTRGQQVTLRCSSQSGHNTVSWYQQALGQGPQFIFQYYREEENGRGNFPPRFSGLQFPNYSSELNVNALELDDSALYLCASSPDPGANYGYTFGSGTRLTVV.

In DNA form, the CDR3 reads TGTGCCAGCAGCTTCAGGGGTGGGGACACTGAAGCTTTCTTT. Translation gives CASSFRGGDTEAFF. The V gene is TRBV7-2, the J gene TRBJ1-1; TRBD1 is a possible D gene (6 bases). The CDR3 is 14 amino acids. The V gene lost 3 bases and the J gene lost 3 bases, with 11 bases spanning the gap. The V gene's germline CDR1 is SGHTA and CDR2 FQGNSA. The full variable domain, with the rest looked up from reference TRBV7-2 and TRBJ1-1, is GAGVSQSPSNKVTEKGKDVELRCDPISGHTALYWYRQSLGQGLEFLIYFQGNSAPDKSGLPSDRFSAERTGGSVSTLTIQRTQQEDSAVYLCASSFRGGDTEAFFGQGTRLTVV.

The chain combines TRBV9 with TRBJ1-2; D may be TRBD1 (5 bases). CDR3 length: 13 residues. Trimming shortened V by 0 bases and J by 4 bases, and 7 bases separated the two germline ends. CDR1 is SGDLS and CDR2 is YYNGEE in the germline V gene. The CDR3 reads CASSVAGPYGYTF. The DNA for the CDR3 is TGTGCCAGCAGCGTAGCAGGGCCCTATGGCTACACCTTC.

The CDR3: CASSPLTNTGELFF. The CDR3 DNA reads as TGTGCCAGCAGCCCCCTGACTAACACCGGGGAGCTGTTTTTT. The chain combines TRBV11-2 with TRBJ2-2; the D is unclear. The CDR3 loop spans 14 amino acids. V was trimmed by 5 bases and J by 2 bases, leaving 9 bases between them. Germline V CDR1 and CDR2: SGHAT, FQNNGV.

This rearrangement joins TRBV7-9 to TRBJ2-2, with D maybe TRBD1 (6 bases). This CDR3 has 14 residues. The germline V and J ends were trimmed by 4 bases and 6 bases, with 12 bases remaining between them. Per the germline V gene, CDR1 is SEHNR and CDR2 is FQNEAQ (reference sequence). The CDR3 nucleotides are TGTGCCAGCAGCTCCTTAGAGGGGGCCGGGGAGCTGTTTTTT. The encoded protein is CASSSLEGAGELFF.

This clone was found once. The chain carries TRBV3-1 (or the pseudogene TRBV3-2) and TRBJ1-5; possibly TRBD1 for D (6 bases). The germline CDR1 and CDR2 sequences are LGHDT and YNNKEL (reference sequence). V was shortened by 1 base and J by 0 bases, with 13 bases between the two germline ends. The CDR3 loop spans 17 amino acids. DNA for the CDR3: TGTGCCAGCAGCCAAGGACAGGAACTATATAGCAATCAGCCCCAGCATTTT. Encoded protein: CASSQGQELYSNQPQHF.

The CDR3: CAISSAQAKTNYGYTF. CDR3 bases: TGTGCCATCTCCTCAGCCCAAGCGAAGACTAACTATGGCTACACCTTC. The chain uses TRBV10-3 and TRBJ1-2; the D is unclear. Germline V lookup: CDR1 ENHRY, CDR2 SYGVKD. The CDR3 length is 16 residues. V dropped 8 bases and J dropped 0 bases, with 19 bases sitting between them.

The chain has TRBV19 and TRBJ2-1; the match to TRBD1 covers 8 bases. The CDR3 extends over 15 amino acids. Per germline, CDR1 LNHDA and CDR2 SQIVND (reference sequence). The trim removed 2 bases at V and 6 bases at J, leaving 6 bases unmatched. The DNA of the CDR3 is TGTGCCAGTAGTATAAGGACAGGGAGTACCAATGAGCAGTTCTTC. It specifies CASSIRTGSTNEQFF.

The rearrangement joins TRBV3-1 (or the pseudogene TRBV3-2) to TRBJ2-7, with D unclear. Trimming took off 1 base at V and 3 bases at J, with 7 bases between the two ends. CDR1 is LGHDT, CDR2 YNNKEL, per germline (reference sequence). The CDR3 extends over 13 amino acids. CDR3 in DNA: TGTGCCAGCAGCCAAGGTCTAGTCTACGAGCAGTACTTC. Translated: CASSQGLVYEQYF.

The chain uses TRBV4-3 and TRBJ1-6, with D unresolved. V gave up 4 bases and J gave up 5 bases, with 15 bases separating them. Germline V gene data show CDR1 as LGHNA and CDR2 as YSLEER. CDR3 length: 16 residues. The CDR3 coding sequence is TGCGCCAGCAGCCCTACGGGTCCACACGATAATTCACCCCTCCACTTT. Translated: CASSPTGPHDNSPLHF.

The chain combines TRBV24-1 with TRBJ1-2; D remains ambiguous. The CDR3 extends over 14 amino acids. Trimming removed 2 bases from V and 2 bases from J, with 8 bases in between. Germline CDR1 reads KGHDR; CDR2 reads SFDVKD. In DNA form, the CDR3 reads TGTGCCACCAGTGATTATACAGTGAACTATGGCTACACCTTC. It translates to CATSDYTVNYGYTF.

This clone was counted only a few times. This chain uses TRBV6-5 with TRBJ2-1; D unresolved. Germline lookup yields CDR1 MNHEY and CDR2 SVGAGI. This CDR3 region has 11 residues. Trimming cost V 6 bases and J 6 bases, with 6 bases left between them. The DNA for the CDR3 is TGTGCCAGCAGGGCAGGCAATGAGCAGTTCTTC. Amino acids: CASRAGNEQFF.

CDR3 loop: CASSPDRANTEAFF. The CDR3 bases are TGTGCCAGTAGCCCCGACAGGGCGAACACTGAAGCTTTCTTT. J is TRBJ1-1 and V is TRBV19; TRBD1 agrees at 7 bases. This CDR3 has 14 amino acids. The trim removed 6 bases at V and 1 base at J, leaving 5 bases unmatched. The germline gives CDR1 LNHDA, CDR2 SQIVND (reference sequence). Combining the CDR3 with reference TRBV19 and TRBJ1-1 gives the whole variable domain DGGITQSPKYLFRKEGQNVTLSCEQNLNHDAMYWYRQDPGQGLRLIYYSQIVNDFQKGDIAEGYSVSREKKESFPLTVTSAQKNPTAFYLCASSPDRANTEAFFGQGTRLTVV.

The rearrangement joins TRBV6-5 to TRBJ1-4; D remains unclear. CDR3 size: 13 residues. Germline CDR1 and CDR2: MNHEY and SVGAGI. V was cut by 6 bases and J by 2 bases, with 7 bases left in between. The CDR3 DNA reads TGTGCCAGCAGCCCCTCGACTAATGAAAAACTGTTTTTT. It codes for CASSPSTNEKLFF.

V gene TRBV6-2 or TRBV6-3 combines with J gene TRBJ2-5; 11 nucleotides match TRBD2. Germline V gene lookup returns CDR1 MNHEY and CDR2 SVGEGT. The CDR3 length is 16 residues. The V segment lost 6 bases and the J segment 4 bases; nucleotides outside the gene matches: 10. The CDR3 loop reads CASSPSFSGGGETQYF. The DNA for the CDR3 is TGTGCCAGCAGCCCTTCCTTTAGCGGGGGGGGAGAGACCCAGTACTTC.

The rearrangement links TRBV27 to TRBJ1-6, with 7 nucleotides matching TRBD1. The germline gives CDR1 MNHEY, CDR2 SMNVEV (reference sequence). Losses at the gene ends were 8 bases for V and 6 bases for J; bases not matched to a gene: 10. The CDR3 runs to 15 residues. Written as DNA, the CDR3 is TGTGCCAGCTCTCTTACAGGGGACGCTAATTCACCCCTCCACTTT. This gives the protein CASSLTGDANSPLHF.

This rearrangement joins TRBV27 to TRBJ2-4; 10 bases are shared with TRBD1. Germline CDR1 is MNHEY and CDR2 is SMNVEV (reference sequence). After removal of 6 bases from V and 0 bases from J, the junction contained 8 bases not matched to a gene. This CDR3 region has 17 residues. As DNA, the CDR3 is TGTGCCAGCAGCTCCCTCCGGGACAGGGGAGCCAAAAACATTCAGTACTTC. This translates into CASSSLRDRGAKNIQYF.

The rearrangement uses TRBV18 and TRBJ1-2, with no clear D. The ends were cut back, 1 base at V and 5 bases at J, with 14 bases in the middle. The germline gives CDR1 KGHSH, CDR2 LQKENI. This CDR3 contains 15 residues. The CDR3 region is CASSPRSRGTYGYTF. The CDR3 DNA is TGTGCCAGCTCACCACGTTCGCGGGGTACTTATGGCTACACCTTC.

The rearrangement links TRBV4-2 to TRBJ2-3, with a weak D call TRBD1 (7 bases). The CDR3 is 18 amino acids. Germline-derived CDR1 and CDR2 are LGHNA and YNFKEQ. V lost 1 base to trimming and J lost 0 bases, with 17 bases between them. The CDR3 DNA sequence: TGTGCCAGCAGCCAAGGGGACGTAGCAGGGGGGAGCACAGATACGCAGTATTTT. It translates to CASSQGDVAGGSTDTQYF.

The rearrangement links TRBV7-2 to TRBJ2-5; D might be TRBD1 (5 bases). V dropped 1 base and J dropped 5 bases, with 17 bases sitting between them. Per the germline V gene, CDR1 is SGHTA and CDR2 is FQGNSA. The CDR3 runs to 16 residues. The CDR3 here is CASSLVPRALGETQYF. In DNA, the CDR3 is TGTGCCAGCAGCTTAGTCCCCAGGGCGCTTGGGGAGACCCAGTACTTC.